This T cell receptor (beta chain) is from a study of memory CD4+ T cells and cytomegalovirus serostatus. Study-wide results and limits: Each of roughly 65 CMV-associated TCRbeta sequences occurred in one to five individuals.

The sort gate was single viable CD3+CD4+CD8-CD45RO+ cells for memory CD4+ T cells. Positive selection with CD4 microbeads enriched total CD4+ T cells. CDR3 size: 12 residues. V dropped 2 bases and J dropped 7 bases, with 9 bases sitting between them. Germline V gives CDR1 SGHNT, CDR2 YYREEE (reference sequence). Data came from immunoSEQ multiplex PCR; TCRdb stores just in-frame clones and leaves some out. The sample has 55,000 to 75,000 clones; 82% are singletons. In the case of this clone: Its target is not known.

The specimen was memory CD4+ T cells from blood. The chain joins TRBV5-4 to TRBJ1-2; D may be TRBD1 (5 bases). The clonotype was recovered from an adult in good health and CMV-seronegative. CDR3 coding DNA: TGTGCCAGCAGCTTAGGGGAGGGTGGCTACACCTTC. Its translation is CASSLGEGGYTF.